This T cell receptor (beta chain) is from a study of spatial heterogeneity in lung cancer (dated by TCRdb to 2018 to 2020). As for the study more broadly: More beta-chain than alpha-chain transcripts were consistently detected, likely reflecting higher beta-chain transcript abundance. TCR transcript counts in tumor regions correlated strongly with a T cell transcriptional module score from matched bulk RNA-seq. The study linked features of the TCR repertoire to counts of nonsynonymous mutations, which were determined by whole-exome sequencing of tumor tissue. At surgery, both alpha and beta chains were TCR-sequenced in 220 tumor regions, fewer than 80 matched nontumor lung samples and some 60 PBMC samples. In non-small cell lung cancer, the study quantitatively compared TCR alpha and beta repertoires across several tumor regions, matched nontumor lung, and blood. In the raw uncorrected reads, each unique combination of TCR and UMI appeared more than ten times on average.

The study at large found these results: Additional single-cell paired TCR alpha and beta sequencing was considered necessary to confirm, at a functional level, the hypothesis that regional TCRs recognize regional mutations. TCR-seq was estimated to cover only approximately 7% of tumor T cells for alpha chains and about 13% for beta chains. The number of expanded intratumoral alpha and beta TCRs correlated with the tumor nonsynonymous mutation count. Counts of ubiquitous and regional expanded TCRs correlated with counts of ubiquitous and regional nonsynonymous mutations, respectively.

V is clipped by 5 bases and J by 0 bases, and the sequence between their germline boundaries is 14 bases long. From the cysteine up to the phenylalanine, the CDR3 has a length of 16 residues. This entry keeps only the CDR3 DNA: 48 bases, framed from base 1. CDR1 and CDR2 (SEHNR, FQNEAQ) derive from the germline V gene (reference sequence). Libraries were made using 5' RACE. Sequencing relied on a NextSeq 500. The TCR library protocol attached a unique molecular identifier to each TCR cDNA molecule to allow correction of PCR and sequencing errors. Concerning the study's data processing: TCR identification, UMI-based error correction and CDR3 extraction were performed with Decombinator tools. Expanded TCRs were defined as those above a frequency of 2 per 1,000, corresponding to the top 1% of the tumor frequency distribution. Expanded tumor TCRs were classed as regional if statistically deemed absent (corrected P<0.05) from at least one tumor region, otherwise ubiquitous. Renyi diversity was calculated using the R vegan package after each repertoire was subsampled 100 times to 5,000 TCRs. To build CDR3 similarity networks, amino acid triplet string-kernel similarity was used, and CDR3s were connected when their pairwise similarity was above 0.82. TCRdb passed the public sequencing reads through fastp at Q25 and MiXCR, retaining productive beta sequences. Rows with a matching CDR3 protein are joined into one entry that keeps the most common DNA and genes. The V and J calls were not made by the authors but by TCRdb's processing. This sample holds approximately 5,000 distinct CDR3 sequences; approximately 8.4% were observed only once. The ten largest clonotypes hold roughly 32% of the sample.

The time point label, as the study defines it: sample taken at primary tumor resection. Samples were obtained from approximately 72 patients with early-stage, untreated non-small cell lung cancer from the lung TRACERx cohort. Whole RNA extracted from tumor and nontumor lung tissue, or from cryopreserved PBMC samples, was used for TCR sequencing without cell sorting. A patient was chosen for TCR sequencing only when enough RNA was available from at least two tumor regions. Before being selected, tumor and adjacent nontumor lung specimens were reviewed by a lung pathologist. Many counts were recorded for this clonotype. The specificity of this receptor is unknown. No per-base quality is available; no much larger clone lies one base away.

Source: lung tumor tissue, taken at surgery. The sequence joins TRBV7-9 to TRBJ2-1; the D gene is possibly TRBD1, with 6 bases matching. This receptor was identified in a female donor with early-stage non-small cell lung cancer. The DNA sequence follows: TGTGCCAGCAGCCCGGTATTACAGGGCTCCTACAATGAGCAGTTCTTC. Its amino acids are CASSPVLQGSYNEQFF. Reference TRBV7-9 and TRBJ2-1 genes cover what lies past the CDR3, so the full variable domain is DTGVSQNPRHKITKRGQNVTFRCDPISEHNRLYWYRQTLGQGPEFLTYFQNEAQLEKSRLLSDRFSAERPKGSFSTLEIQRTEQGDSAMYLCASSPVLQGSYNEQFFGPGTRLTVL.